The entry that follows covers one T cell receptor beta chain sequence. The protocol was immunoSEQ multiplex PCR, while the TCRdb copy is restricted to in-frame clones and leaves out a portion. The table lists more than 110,000 clones, around 82% of them singletons, with 40% to 55% in the top ten. The data are from a study of blood T cell repertoires in COVID-19. Study details: Sample material is recorded as cDNA or gDNA derived from T cells, B-cell-depleted T cells, or PBMCs.

This CDR3 has 16 residues. Germline assignment: CDR1 KGHSH and CDR2 LQKENI. Trimming pared 2 bases from V and 4 bases from J, leaving 16 bases between. The origin of this receptor is a human donor in a cohort sampled during active COVID-19. The chain is built from TRBV18 and TRBJ2-3; D possibly corresponds to TRBD1 (6 bases). Source material: peripheral blood. The CDR3 nucleotides read TGTGCCAGCTCACCATTGGGTCAGGGGCAATCAGATACGCAGTATTTT. This codes for CASSPLGQGQSDTQYF.